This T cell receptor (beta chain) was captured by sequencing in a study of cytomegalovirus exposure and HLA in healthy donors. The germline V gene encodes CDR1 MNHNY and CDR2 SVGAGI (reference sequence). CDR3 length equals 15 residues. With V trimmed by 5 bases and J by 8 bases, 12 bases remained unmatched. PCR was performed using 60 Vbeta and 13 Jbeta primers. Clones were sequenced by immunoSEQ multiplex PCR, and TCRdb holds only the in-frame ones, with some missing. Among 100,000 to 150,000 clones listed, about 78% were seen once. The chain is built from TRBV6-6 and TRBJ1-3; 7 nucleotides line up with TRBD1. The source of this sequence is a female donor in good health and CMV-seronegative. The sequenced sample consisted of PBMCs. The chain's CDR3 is CASSKLARGWDTIYF. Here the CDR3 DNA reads TGTGCCAGCAGTAAACTGGCCAGGGGGTGGGACACCATATATTTT.